The 26 T cell receptor beta chains listed next were all sequenced from one sample in a study of Tregs in tolerant kidney transplant recipients. Repertoires were generated with immunoSEQ multiplex PCR, while TCRdb's copy carries only in-frame clones and drops some. The sample lists tens of thousands of clones, 85% to 95% occurring once. The input for sequencing was Tregs from blood, taken before the transplant. The receptors were sampled from a human donor who received a combined kidney and bone marrow transplant.

This rearrangement joins TRBV6-1 to TRBJ2-7; no definite D call. Trimming left V 0 bases short and J 4 bases short, with 4 bases between. CDR1 MNHNS and CDR2 SASEGT come from the germline V gene. The CDR3 runs 12 residues. The chain's CDR3 is CASSEAGYEQYF. CDR3 in DNA: TGTGCCAGCAGTGAAGCGGGTTACGAGCAGTACTTC.

This chain connects TRBV11-3 to TRBJ2-2, with 13 nucleotides matching TRBD2. CDR1 and CDR2 (germline): SGHNT, YENEEA. After removal of 5 bases from V and 4 bases from J, the junction contained 4 bases not matched to a gene. The CDR3 length is 16 residues. CDR3 amino acids: CASSPRLAGGTGELFF. The CDR3 DNA follows: TGTGCCAGCAGCCCCAGACTAGCGGGAGGCACCGGGGAGCTGTTTTTT.

This rearrangement joins TRBV28 to TRBJ2-5; 14 bases line up with TRBD2. After removal of 5 bases from V and 4 bases from J, the junction contained 12 bases not matched to a gene. The CDR3 contains 18 residues. Germline-derived CDR1 and CDR2 are MDHEN and SYDVKM. The CDR3 spells CASSPTGTSGSLRETQYF. CDR3 coding DNA: TGTGCCAGCAGTCCCACCGGGACTAGCGGGAGTCTCCGAGAGACCCAGTACTTC.

The gene calls are TRBV7-2 and TRBJ2-3; 8 nucleotides line up with TRBD2. The germline CDR1 and CDR2 sequences are SGHTA and FQGNSA. The CDR3 is 14 residues long. V lost 10 bases, J lost 2 bases, and 8 bases stayed unmatched. CDR3 DNA sequence: TGTGCCACGGGCACTAGCGGACACACAGATACGCAGTATTTT. This encodes CATGTSGHTDTQYF.

The chain employs TRBV29-1 and TRBJ1-2; a possible D gene is TRBD1 (6 bases). Deletions cut 5 bases from V and 1 base from J, with 17 bases between. Germline CDR1 and CDR2: SQVTM and ANQGSEA. This CDR3 spans 15 amino acids. CDR3 sequence: CSVTAETGNNYGYTF. For the CDR3, the DNA is TGCAGCGTTACAGCCGAGACAGGAAATAACTATGGCTACACCTTC.

J is TRBJ1-1 and V is TRBV19; 11 bases match TRBD1. The CDR3 runs 17 residues. CDR1 and CDR2 (germline): LNHDA, SQIVND (reference sequence). After removal of 5 bases from V and 1 base from J, the junction contained 9 bases not matched to a gene. The DNA of the CDR3 is TGTGCCAGTAGTCGTGGACAGGGGGCCGTGGGGAACACTGAAGCTTTCTTT. Its translation is CASSRGQGAVGNTEAFF.

V is TRBV7-2 and J is TRBJ2-5, with D maybe TRBD1 (5 bases). Germline CDR1 reads SGHTA; CDR2 reads FQGNSA. V shed 1 base and J shed 5 bases, with 11 bases lying between them. There are 14 residues in the CDR3. The CDR3 here is CASSLVGRDETQYF. CDR3 bases: TGTGCCAGCAGCTTAGTCGGCAGGGATGAGACCCAGTACTTC.

V usage is TRBV7-9 and J usage is TRBJ1-2; 7 bases fit TRBD1. Looked up from germline, CDR1 is SEHNR and CDR2 is FQNEAQ (reference sequence). With V trimmed by 3 bases and J by 4 bases, 5 bases remained unmatched. The CDR3 is made up of 14 amino acids. CDR3 sequence (DNA): TGTGCCAGCAGCTTGCAAGGACAGGTCTATGGCTACACCTTC. Its protein product is CASSLQGQVYGYTF.

J is TRBJ2-7 and V is TRBV6-5, with D possibly being TRBD2 (6 bases). V gave up 8 bases and J gave up 6 bases, with 20 bases separating them. Germline assignment: CDR1 MNHEY and CDR2 SVGAGI. The CDR3 is 14 residues long. CDR3 protein: CASHRPGLEGEQYF. CDR3 in DNA: TGTGCCAGCCACCGTCCGGGCTTGGAGGGCGAGCAGTACTTC.

This chain uses TRBV6-6 with TRBJ1-5, with unresolved D. The germline CDR1 and CDR2 sequences are MNHNY and SVGAGI (reference sequence). V lost 0 bases and J 0 bases, leaving 9 bases between the germline ends. CDR3 size: 16 residues. CDR3 nucleotides: TGTGCCAGCAGTTACTCAGAGCGGGGTAGCAATCAGCCCCAGCATTTT. Residues: CASSYSERGSNQPQHF.

This chain links TRBV28 with TRBJ1-1; D gene unclear. Germline-derived CDR1 and CDR2 are MDHEN and SYDVKM. V was clipped by 7 bases and J by 5 bases, with 14 bases between them. This CDR3 contains 13 residues. This chain's CDR3 is CASKRMGSTEAFF. The CDR3 DNA sequence: TGTGCCAGCAAACGAATGGGGTCGACTGAAGCTTTCTTT.

The chain combines TRBV30 with TRBJ2-5; 7 nucleotides align to TRBD2. J lost 4 bases, V lost 5 bases, and 4 bases had no gene match. This CDR3 is 12 amino acids long. The germline V gene has CDR1 GTSNPN and CDR2 SVGIG (reference sequence). CDR3 DNA: TGTGCCTGGGAGACTAGCCGAGAGACCCAGTACTTC. It encodes CAWETSRETQYF.

This chain links TRBV7-2 with TRBJ2-1, with TRBD2 matching 12 bases. Germline CDR1 and CDR2: SGHTA and FQGNSA. Trimming at V came to 3 bases and at J to 5 bases, leaving 5 bases not matched to a gene. The CDR3 extends over 16 amino acids. This CDR3 reads CASSFLAGGSHNEQFF. CDR3 bases: TGTGCCAGCAGCTTTCTAGCGGGAGGGTCTCACAATGAGCAGTTCTTC.

The chain carries TRBV28 and TRBJ1-1; a weak D match, TRBD1 (6 bases). Germline CDR1 reads MDHEN; CDR2 reads SYDVKM. Trimming stripped 7 bases from V and 5 bases from J, with 14 bases between. CDR3 length equals 13 residues. CDR3 in amino acids: CASILGGGTEAFF. CDR3 DNA: TGTGCCAGCATTCTAGGGGGTGGTACTGAAGCTTTCTTT.

The chain recombines TRBV13 with TRBJ2-7; D may correspond to TRBD1 or TRBD2 (5 bases each). Germline CDR1 reads PRHDT; CDR2 reads FYEKMQ (reference sequence). The CDR3 is 14 amino acids. V gave up 2 bases and J gave up 4 bases, with 12 bases separating them. The CDR3 sequence: CASSLPGGNYEQYF. The CDR3 DNA is TGTGCCAGCAGCTTACCTGGGGGAAATTACGAGCAGTACTTC.

V is TRBV7-2 and J is TRBJ2-7, with D perhaps assigned TRBD1 or TRBD2 (7 bases each). The germline V and J ends were trimmed by 5 bases and 4 bases, with 27 bases remaining between them. The germline V gene has CDR1 SGHTA and CDR2 FQGNSA. This CDR3 is 18 amino acids long. CDR3 region: CASSPSRGGGINNYEQYF. Here the CDR3 DNA reads TGTGCCAGCAGCCCCAGCCGGGGAGGGGGCATCAATAATTACGAGCAGTACTTC.

This clone was counted a single time. V and J are TRBV5-4 and TRBJ2-1; 13 bases match TRBD2. The CDR3 consists of 19 residues. V lost 0 bases to trimming and J lost 3 bases; unmatched junction nucleotides: 9. Germline assignment: CDR1 SGHNT and CDR2 YYREEE (reference sequence). The CDR3 here is CASSLATTSGRAHYNEQFF. CDR3 sequence (DNA): TGTGCCAGCAGCTTGGCCACTACTAGCGGGAGGGCCCACTACAATGAGCAGTTCTTC.

The J gene is TRBJ2-7, the V gene TRBV7-8; 9 nucleotides line up with TRBD2. In germline, CDR1 is SGHVS, CDR2 FQNEAQ. The CDR3 extends over 16 amino acids. V gave up 1 base and J gave up 3 bases; unmatched junction bases: 7. The CDR3 reads CASSLGVAGEGYEQYF. CDR3 in DNA: TGTGCCAGCAGCTTAGGGGTAGCGGGAGAAGGCTACGAGCAGTACTTC.

The V call is TRBV11-2, the J call TRBJ2-3; 9 bases agree with TRBD2. The CDR3 runs to 16 residues. Germline-derived CDR1 and CDR2 are SGHAT and FQNNGV. The ends lost 0 bases at V and 4 bases at J; junction bases unmatched: 5. The CDR3 spells CASSLDSIAGADTQYF. DNA of the CDR3: TGTGCCAGCAGCTTAGACTCGATAGCGGGAGCAGATACGCAGTATTTT.

The chain recombines TRBV19 with TRBJ1-4; maybe TRBD1 (5 bases). This CDR3 has 16 residues. Deletions cut 3 bases from V and 0 bases from J, with 11 bases between. CDR1 and CDR2 (germline): LNHDA, SQIVND (reference sequence). The chain's CDR3 is CASSMTLGATNEKLFF. CDR3 DNA sequence: TGTGCCAGTAGTATGACCCTAGGGGCAACTAATGAAAAACTGTTTTTT. The full variable domain, in which reference TRBV19 and TRBJ1-4 provide the parts outside the CDR3, is DGGITQSPKYLFRKEGQNVTLSCEQNLNHDAMYWYRQDPGQGLRLIYYSQIVNDFQKGDIAEGYSVSREKKESFPLTVTSAQKNPTAFYLCASSMTLGATNEKLFFGSGTQLSVL.

The CDR3 DNA sequence: TGTGCCAGCAGCTTCTTAACCCCGGGGACAGGTGGATTAGGGGAGCAGTACTTC. This sequence encodes CASSFLTPGTGGLGEQYF. The chain combines TRBV7-8 with TRBJ2-7, with 8 positions matching TRBD1. CDR1 and CDR2 from the germline V gene are SGHVS and FQNEAQ. V trimming: 3 bases; J trimming: 7 bases; junction bases outside the gene matches: 20. This CDR3 region has 18 residues.

V and J are TRBV7-2 and TRBJ1-5, with D unclear. CDR1 is SGHTA and CDR2 is FQGNSA in the germline V gene. V lost 1 base and J 3 bases, leaving 10 bases between the germline ends. The CDR3 has 15 amino acids. CDR3 loop: CASSLVSGVNQPQHF. The CDR3 coding sequence is TGTGCCAGCAGCTTAGTATCTGGGGTCAATCAGCCCCAGCATTTT. Full variable domain (remainder filled in from reference TRBV7-2 and TRBJ1-5): GAGVSQSPSNKVTEKGKDVELRCDPISGHTALYWYRQSLGQGLEFLIYFQGNSAPDKSGLPSDRFSAERTGGSVSTLTIQRTQQEDSAVYLCASSLVSGVNQPQHFGDGTRLSIL.

About this clone itself: The same CDR3 is also encoded by other DNA sequences in this sample. This rearrangement joins TRBV28 to TRBJ2-7, with a possible D match to TRBD2 (5 bases). The V end was cut by 4 bases, the J end by 3 bases, with 7 bases between. This CDR3 is 12 amino acids long. Per the germline V gene, CDR1 is MDHEN and CDR2 is SYDVKM. The CDR3 DNA is TGTGCCAGCAGTTACGGAGGCTACGAGCAGTACTTC. Amino acid sequence: CASSYGGYEQYF. The full variable domain, completed using reference TRBV28 and TRBJ2-7, is DVKVTQSSRYLVKRTGEKVFLECVQDMDHENMFWYRQDPGLGLRLIYFSYDVKMKEKGDIPEGYSVSREKKERFSLILESASTNQTSMYLCASSYGGYEQYFGPGTRLTVT.

In the case of this clone: Other DNA sequences of this sample code for an identical CDR3. This chain connects TRBV5-1 to TRBJ2-5; 9 nucleotides align to TRBD1. Germline CDR1 is SGHRS and CDR2 is YFSETQ. This CDR3 spans 15 amino acids. The trim removed 3 bases at V and 0 bases at J, leaving 3 bases unmatched. As DNA, the CDR3 is TGCGCCAGCAGCTCCGGGACAGGGAACCAAGAGACCCAGTACTTC. Its translation is CASSSGTGNQETQYF.

The chain's CDR3 is CASGRGTDTQYF. In DNA form, the CDR3 reads TGTGCCAGCGGCAGGGGGACAGATACGCAGTATTTT. V and J are TRBV6-5 and TRBJ2-3, with 7 bases that match TRBD1. CDR1 is MNHEY, CDR2 SVGAGI, per germline. This CDR3 region has 12 residues. V was pared by 8 bases and J by 3 bases, with 2 bases of the junction left unmatched.

In its sample, this clone was seen a few times. The chain is built from TRBV12-2 and TRBJ1-4. TRBV12-2 is described as a pseudogene. The CDR3 is 16 residues long. The CDR3: CASRRIWAVGCGKLFF. The CDR3 nucleotides read TGTGCAAGTCGCCGAATTTGGGCGGTGGGGTGCGGAAAACTGTTTTTT.